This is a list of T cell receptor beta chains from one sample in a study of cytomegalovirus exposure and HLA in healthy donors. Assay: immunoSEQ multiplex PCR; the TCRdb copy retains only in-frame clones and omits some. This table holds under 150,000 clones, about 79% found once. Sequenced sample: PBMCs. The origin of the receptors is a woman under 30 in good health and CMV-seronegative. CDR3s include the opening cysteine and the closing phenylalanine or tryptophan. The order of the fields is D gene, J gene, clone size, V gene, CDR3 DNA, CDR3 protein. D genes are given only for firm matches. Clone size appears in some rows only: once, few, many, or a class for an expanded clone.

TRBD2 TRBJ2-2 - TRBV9 TGTGCCAGCAGCGTTACTAGCGGGAACACCGGGGAGCTGTTTTTT CASSVTSGNTGELFF
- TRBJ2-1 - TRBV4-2 TGTGCCAGCAGCCAAGGGTTCGCAGGCAATGAGCAGTTCTTC CASSQGFAGNEQFF
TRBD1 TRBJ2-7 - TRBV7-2 TGTGCCAGCAGCTTAAGGGACAGGATTGCCTACGAGCAGTACTTC CASSLRDRIAYEQYF
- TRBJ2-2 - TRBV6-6 TGTGCCAGCTTGCAGGGTGTAATAAGCACCGGGGAGCTGTTTTTT CASLQGVISTGELFF
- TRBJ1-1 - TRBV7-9 TGTGCCAGCAGCTTAAGGGGTAACACTGAAGCTTTCTTT CASSLRGNTEAFF
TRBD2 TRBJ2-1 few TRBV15 TGTGCCACCAGCAGAGAGCGGGAGTACAATGAGCAGTTCTTC CATSREREYNEQFF
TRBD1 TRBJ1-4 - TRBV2 TGTGCCAGCAGTGCGACGACAGGGGGCGGTGAAAAACTGTTTTTT CASSATTGGGEKLFF
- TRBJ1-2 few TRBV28 TGTGCCAGCAGTTTTTCGGGAAACTATGGCTACACCTTC CASSFSGNYGYTF
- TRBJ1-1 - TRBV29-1 TGCAGCGTTCGGGGGGTCAACACTGAAGCTTTCTTT CSVRGVNTEAFF
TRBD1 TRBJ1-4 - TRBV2 TGTGCCAGCAGTAGGGACAGGGGGAGGGAAAAACTGTTTTTT CASSRDRGREKLFF
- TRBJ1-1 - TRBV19 TGTGCCAGTAGATGGGGGGTAGGAAGAGGAGGCACTGAAGCTTTCTTT CASRWGVGRGGTEAFF
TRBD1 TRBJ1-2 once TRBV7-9 TGTGCCAGCAGCTTATGGGACAGGGAGAGCTATGGCTACACCTTC CASSLWDRESYGYTF
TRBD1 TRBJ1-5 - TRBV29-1 TGCAGCGCCCGGGACAGTAATCAGCCCCAGCATTTT CSARDSNQPQHF
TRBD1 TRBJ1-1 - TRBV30 TGTGCCTGGAGGGACAGGGGGGTCGCTGAAGCTTTCTTT CAWRDRGVAEAFF
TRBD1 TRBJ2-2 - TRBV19 TGTGCCAGTAGTATAGAGGTAGGACAGGGGGCTACAAGAGGCACCGGGGAGCTGTTTTTT CASSIEVGQGATRGTGELFF
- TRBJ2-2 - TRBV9 TGTGCCAGCAGCGCCCAGGGTTCGAACACCGGGGAGCTGTTTTTT CASSAQGSNTGELFF
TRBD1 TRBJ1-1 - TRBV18 TGTGCCAGCTCCACTCAGGGGGTTGGGGACACTGAAGCTTTCTTT CASSTQGVGDTEAFF
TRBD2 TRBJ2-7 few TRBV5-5 TGTGCCAGCAGCTTGCGAGAGGCGGGGGTGGGAGAGCAGTACTTC CASSLREAGVGEQYF
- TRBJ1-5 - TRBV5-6 TGTGCCAGCAGCTTGATCCATAGCAATCAGCCCCAGCATTTT CASSLIHSNQPQHF
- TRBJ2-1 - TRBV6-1 TGTGCCAGCAGTGAAGCCTGGGGGGATTACAATGAGCAGTTCTTC CASSEAWGDYNEQFF
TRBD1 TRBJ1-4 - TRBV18 TGTGCCAGCTCACCGGGTCTAACCGGGACAGGGAGTGAAAAACTGTTTTTT CASSPGLTGTGSEKLFF
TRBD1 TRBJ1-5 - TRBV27 TGTGCCAGCAGTTTAGGACAGGGGGGCCAGCCCCAGCATTTT CASSLGQGGQPQHF
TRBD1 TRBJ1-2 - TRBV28 TGTGCCAGCGGACAGGGATTTTACTATGGCTACACCTTC CASGQGFYYGYTF